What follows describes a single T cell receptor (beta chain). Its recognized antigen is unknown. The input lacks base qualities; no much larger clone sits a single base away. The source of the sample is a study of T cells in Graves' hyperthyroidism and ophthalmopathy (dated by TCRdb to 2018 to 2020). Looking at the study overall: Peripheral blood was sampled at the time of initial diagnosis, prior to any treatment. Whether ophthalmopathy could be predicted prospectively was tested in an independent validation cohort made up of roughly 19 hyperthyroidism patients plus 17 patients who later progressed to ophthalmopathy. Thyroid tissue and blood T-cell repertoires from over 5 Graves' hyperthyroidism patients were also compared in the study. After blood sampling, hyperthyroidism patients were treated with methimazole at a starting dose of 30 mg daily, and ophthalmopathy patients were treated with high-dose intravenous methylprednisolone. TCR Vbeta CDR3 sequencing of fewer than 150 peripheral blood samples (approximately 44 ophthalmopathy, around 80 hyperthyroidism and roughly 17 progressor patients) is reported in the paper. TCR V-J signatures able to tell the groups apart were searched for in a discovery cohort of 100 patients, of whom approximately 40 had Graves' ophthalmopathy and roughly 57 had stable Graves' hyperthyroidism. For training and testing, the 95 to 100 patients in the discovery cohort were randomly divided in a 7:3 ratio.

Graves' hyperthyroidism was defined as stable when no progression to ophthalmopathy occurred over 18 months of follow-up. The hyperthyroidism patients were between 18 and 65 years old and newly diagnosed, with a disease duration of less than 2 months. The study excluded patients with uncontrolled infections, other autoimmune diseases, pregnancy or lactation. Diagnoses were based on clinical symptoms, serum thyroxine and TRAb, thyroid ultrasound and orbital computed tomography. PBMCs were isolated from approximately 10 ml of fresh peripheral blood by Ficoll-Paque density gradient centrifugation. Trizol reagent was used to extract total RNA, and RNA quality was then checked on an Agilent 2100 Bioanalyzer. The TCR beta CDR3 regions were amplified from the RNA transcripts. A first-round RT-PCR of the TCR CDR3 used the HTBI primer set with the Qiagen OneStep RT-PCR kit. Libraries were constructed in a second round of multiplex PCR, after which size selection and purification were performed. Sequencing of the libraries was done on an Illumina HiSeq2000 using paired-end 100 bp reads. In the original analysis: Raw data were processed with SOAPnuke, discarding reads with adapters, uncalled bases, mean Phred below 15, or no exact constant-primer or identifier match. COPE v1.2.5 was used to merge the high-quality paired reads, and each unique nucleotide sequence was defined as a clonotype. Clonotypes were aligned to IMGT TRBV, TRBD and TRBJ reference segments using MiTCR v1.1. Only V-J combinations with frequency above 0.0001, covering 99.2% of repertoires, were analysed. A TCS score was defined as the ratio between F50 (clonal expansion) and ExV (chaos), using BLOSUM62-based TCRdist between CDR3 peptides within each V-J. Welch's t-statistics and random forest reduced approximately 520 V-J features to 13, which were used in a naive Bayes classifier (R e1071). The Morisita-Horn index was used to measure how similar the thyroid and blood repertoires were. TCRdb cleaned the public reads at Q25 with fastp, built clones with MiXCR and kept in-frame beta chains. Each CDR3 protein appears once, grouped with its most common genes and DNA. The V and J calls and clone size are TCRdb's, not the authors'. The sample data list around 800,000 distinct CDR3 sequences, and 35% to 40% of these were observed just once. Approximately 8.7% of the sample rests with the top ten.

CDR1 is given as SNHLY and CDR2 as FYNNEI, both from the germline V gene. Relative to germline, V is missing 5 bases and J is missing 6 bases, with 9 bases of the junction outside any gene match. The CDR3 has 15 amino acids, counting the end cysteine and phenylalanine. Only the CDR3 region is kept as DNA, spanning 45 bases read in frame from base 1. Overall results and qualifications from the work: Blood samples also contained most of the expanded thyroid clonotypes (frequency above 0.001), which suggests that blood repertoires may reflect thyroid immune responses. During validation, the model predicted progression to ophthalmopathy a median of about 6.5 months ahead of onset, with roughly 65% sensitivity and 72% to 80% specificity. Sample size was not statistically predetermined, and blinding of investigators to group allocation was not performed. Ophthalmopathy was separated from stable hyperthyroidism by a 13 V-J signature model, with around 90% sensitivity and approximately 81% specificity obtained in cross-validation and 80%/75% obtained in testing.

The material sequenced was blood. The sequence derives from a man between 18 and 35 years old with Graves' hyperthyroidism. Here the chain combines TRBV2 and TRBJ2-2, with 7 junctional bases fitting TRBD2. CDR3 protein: CASSYSGGVAGELFF. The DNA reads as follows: TGTGCCAGCAGTTACTCTGGGGGGGTCGCCGGGGAGCTGTTTTTT. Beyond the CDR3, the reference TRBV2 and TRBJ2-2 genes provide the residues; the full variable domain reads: EPEVTQTPSHQVTQMGQEVILRCVPISNHLYFYWYRQILGQKVEFLVSFYNNEISEKSEIFDDQFSVERPDGSNFTLKIRSTKLEDSAMYFCASSYSGGVAGELFFGEGSRLTVL.